This T cell receptor (beta chain) was sequenced in a study of shared clonotypes between healthy human individuals. The V gene end was trimmed by 4 bases and the J gene end by 5 bases; junction bases not matched to a gene: 5. Germline CDR1 reads MNHNY; CDR2 reads SVGAGI (reference sequence). The CDR3 contains 14 residues. Method: immunoSEQ multiplex PCR; TCRdb's copy keeps in-frame clones and lacks some. The sample holds 2,500,000 or so clones, around 94% seen once. The sequence was collected from a young man in good health. The J gene is TRBJ1-5, the V gene TRBV6-6; TRBD1 matches 7 bases. Specimen: naive CD4+ T cells sorted from blood. The subset denotes: CD45RA+ positively selected. CDR3 amino acids: CASSFRQGDQPQHF. CDR3 in DNA: TGTGCCAGCAGTTTTAGACAGGGTGATCAGCCCCAGCATTTT.